This T cell receptor beta chain was sequenced for a study of blood T cells in healthy people across ages. The study, taken as a whole, reports: Diversity of TCR beta correlated strongly with naive T cell percentage.

Ten or more counts support this clonotype. What it binds is unknown. The use of a sample-barcoded 5' primer and a J-beta primer mix characterized a second PCR of roughly 6 to 12 cycles. A single record per CDR3 protein comes from TCRdb applying MiXCR to the 5' RACE reads. This table has 650,000 to 700,000 distinct CDR3 sequences, more than 45% appearing once. Those donating, healthy Caucasian individuals from Russia, were aged about 6 to 100. Germline V gene lookup returns CDR1 LNHNV and CDR2 YYDKDF (reference sequence). The CDR3 is made up of 13 amino acids. Trimming stripped 0 bases from V and 7 bases from J, with 7 bases between.

The TCR was taken from a woman aged 80 or older in good health. The specimen sequenced was blood. The chain joins TRBV15 to TRBJ2-1; D unresolved. CDR3 DNA: TGTGCCACCAGCAGAGATTTACAAAATGAGCAGTTCTTC. It translates to CATSRDLQNEQFF.